The T cell receptor beta chain described here comes from a study of OX40 agonist ivuxolimab in advanced cancers. The table came from immunoSEQ multiplex PCR; TCRdb's copy has only in-frame clones and leaves some out. Here the sample spans 91,000 or so clones, roughly 94% being singletons. Trimming cost V 3 bases and J 0 bases, with 8 bases left between them. Germline lookup yields CDR1 MNHEY and CDR2 SVGAGI. The CDR3 covers 14 residues. The receptor comes from an adult with an advanced solid tumor such as melanoma, head and neck, liver or kidney cancer. The material sequenced was CD4+ or CD8+ T cells sorted from blood, taken in a trial of the OX40 agonist ivuxolimab. This chain uses TRBV6-5 with TRBJ1-1; D is undetermined. Here the CDR3 DNA reads TGTGCCAGCAGTTATGATCAGATGAACACTGAAGCTTTCTTT. This translates into CASSYDQMNTEAFF.